This is a list of T cell receptor beta chains from one sample in a study of T cells after posttransplantation cyclophosphamide. TCRdb's copy holds only in-frame clones and misses some; the assay was immunoSEQ multiplex PCR. There are about 12,000 clones in the sample; over 2% occur only once, and roughly 15% lies in the top ten. This sample comprised PBMCs, obtained after allogeneic stem cell transplant with posttransplant cyclophosphamide. The receptors shown here come from a male patient aged 30 to 40 who received an allogeneic stem cell transplant from a related donor, was CMV-positive, and had no GVHD. Some of these T cells may belong to the graft donor. Both conserved end residues are part of each CDR3. A D gene is named only where the DNA matches it firmly. Some rows mark clone size as missing; the rest say once, few, many or name a class of expanded clone.

>TRBJ2-4|17|-|TRBV19|-
TGTGCCAGTAGTTCTCCCACGTTTCTTCGGACAGAAAACATTCAGTACTTC
CASSSPTFLRTENIQYF
>TRBJ2-3|15|TRBD2|TRBV10-2|-
TGCGCCAGCAGACTAGCGGGGGGTTCCACAGATACGCAGTATTTT
CASRLAGGSTDTQYF
>TRBJ2-3|15|TRBD2|TRBV29-1|few
TGCAGCGTTGAGGATGGCGGGAGGTTCACAGATACGCAGTATTTT
CSVEDGGRFTDTQYF
>TRBJ1-2|16|TRBD1|TRBV29-1|-
TGCAGCGTTGAAGCCTTGGACAGGACCTCTAACTATGGCTACACCTTC
CSVEALDRTSNYGYTF
>TRBJ2-1|17|TRBD2|TRBV7-6|few
TGTGCCAGCAGCCCCAGCAAGAGTAGCGGGGTTTACAATGAGCAGTTCTTC
CASSPSKSSGVYNEQFF
>TRBJ2-1|12|TRBD2|TRBV29-1|few
TGCAGCGTGGGGGACTCGGGGGGTGAGCAGTTCTTC
CSVGDSGGEQFF
>TRBJ2-1|14|TRBD2|TRBV28|-
TGTGCCAGCAGTTTCGCTAGCGGGAGTAGAGAGCAGTTCTTC
CASSFASGSREQFF
>TRBJ2-7|16|-|TRBV18|-
TGTGCCAGCTCATCGAAAATGCAGGGTAGTCTCTACGAGCAGTACTTC
CASSSKMQGSLYEQYF
>TRBJ1-2|19|TRBD1|TRBV18|medium-sized
TGTGCCAGCTCACAGGAGGGATCGAGACAGGGGAATGTCGTGGGGGGCTACACCTTC
CASSQEGSRQGNVVGGYTF
>TRBJ2-5|14|-|TRBV5-1|few
TGCGCCAGCCCCGAGCGGGTCGGGAGAGAGACCCAGTACTTC
CASPERVGRETQYF
>TRBJ2-2|15|TRBD2|TRBV4-2|few
TGTGCCAGCAGCCAAGATATAACTAGCGGATGGGAGCTGTTTTTT
CASSQDITSGWELFF
>TRBJ1-3|16|TRBD1|TRBV6-1|few
TGTGCCAGCAGTGAACATGGGACAGGTCCTGGAAACACCATATATTTT
CASSEHGTGPGNTIYF
>TRBJ1-5|15|-|TRBV2|few
TGTGCCAGCACTGGTACGGGAGGTCCGAATCAGCCCCAGCATTTT
CASTGTGGPNQPQHF
>TRBJ2-3|15|TRBD2|TRBV4-1|-
TGCGCCAGCAGCCATTTTGGACTAGCGGTAGATACGCAGTATTTT
CASSHFGLAVDTQYF
>TRBJ2-1|15|TRBD2|TRBV7-2|few
TGTGCCAGCAGCTTAGGCCTAGCGGGGGCCGATGAGCAGTTCTTC
CASSLGLAGADEQFF
>TRBJ2-5|13|TRBD1|TRBV23-1|few
TGCGCCAGCAGGAAGACAGGGGCAGAGACCCAGTACTTC
CASRKTGAETQYF